The text below deals with one T cell receptor (beta chain). CDR1 ENHRY and CDR2 SYGVKD come from the germline V gene. CDR3 length equals 15 residues. V dropped 3 bases and J dropped 0 bases, with 11 bases sitting between them. Sequencing was performed with immunoSEQ multiplex PCR; in TCRdb, only in-frame clones are kept and a portion is missing. Of about 9,700 clones in the sample, approximately 91% were seen once. This record comes from a study of control samples from healthy donors and cancer patients. The receptor was isolated from a man in his sixties with colorectal cancer. Source material: PBMCs. The V and J genes are TRBV10-3 and TRBJ1-1, with a possible D match to TRBD1 (5 bases). The CDR3 sequence: CAISDPQGLNTEAFF. In DNA, the CDR3 is TGTGCCATCAGTGACCCTCAGGGCCTGAACACTGAAGCTTTCTTT.